These 9 T cell receptor beta chains were sequenced from one sample in a study of cytomegalovirus exposure and HLA in healthy donors. PCR amplification relied on 60 Vbeta primers (plus 13 Jbeta primers). TCRdb's copy holds only in-frame clones and misses some; the assay was immunoSEQ multiplex PCR. The table lists over 150,000 clones, 82% of them singletons. Input material: PBMCs. These receptors all stem from a boy aged 2 to 10 in good health and CMV-seronegative.

V is TRBV12-2 and J is TRBJ2-3; the table's D call, TRBD2, was not checked against the DNA. TRBV12-2 is marked as a pseudogene. The CDR3 loop spans 19 amino acids. The CDR3, as DNA: TGTGCAAGTCGCTTAGAGGGGGACAGTACTAGCGGGGGCCCAGATACGCAGTATTTT. Encoded protein: CASRLEGDSTSGGPDTQYF.

In this sample, this clone turned up a few times. The chain joins TRBV10-3 to TRBJ2-5, with D tentatively TRBD2 (7 bases). Germline values: CDR1 ENHRY, CDR2 SYGVKD. Trimming took off 10 bases at V and 4 bases at J, with 16 bases between the two ends. This CDR3 has 13 amino acids. Here the CDR3 reads CATLGGAGETQYF. The CDR3 DNA follows: TGTGCCACTCTAGGGGGGGCAGGAGAGACCCAGTACTTC.

The rearrangement joins TRBV7-3 to TRBJ1-5; D is uncertain. The CDR3 is made up of 13 amino acids. Germline CDR1 SGHTA, CDR2 FQGTGA. V was cut by 0 bases and J by 6 bases, with 6 bases left in between. The CDR3 sequence: CASSLTRGQPQHF. The CDR3, as DNA: TGTGCCAGCAGCTTAACCCGGGGTCAGCCCCAGCATTTT.

V usage is TRBV6-5 and J usage is TRBJ1-2; 9 bases fit TRBD1. V dropped 5 bases and J dropped 6; count of bases not matched to a gene: 10. The CDR3 sequence is 15 residues long. The germline gives CDR1 MNHEY, CDR2 SVGAGI. This CDR3 reads CASSPAWTGDNGYTF. The CDR3 DNA is TGTGCCAGCAGTCCAGCCTGGACAGGGGATAATGGCTACACCTTC.

The chain couples TRBV10-1 to TRBJ2-5; 10 nucleotides align to TRBD1. The closer fit of TRBJ2-7 to the DNA end suggests the J call may be wrong. The CDR3 runs to 12 residues. Per the germline V gene, CDR1 is WNHNN and CDR2 is SYGVQD (reference sequence). CDR3 in DNA: TGCGCCAGACCTAGGACAGGGGGCGAGCAGTACTTC. Its protein is CARPRTGGEQYF.

This chain uses TRBV19 with TRBJ1-2; 8 bases match TRBD1. CDR1 and CDR2 from the germline V gene are LNHDA and SQIVND (reference sequence). This CDR3 contains 14 residues. The trim removed 2 bases at V and 10 bases at J, leaving 9 bases unmatched. The CDR3 DNA reads TGTGCCAGTAGTATATCCGACAGGGGTGTAGTCTACACCTTC. Its translation: CASSISDRGVVYTF.

This clone showed up just a few times. This chain connects TRBV19 to TRBJ2-6, with D perhaps TRBD2 (5 bases). With 5 bases removed from V and 4 bases from J, the gap between germline ends came to 15 bases. This CDR3 region has 16 residues. Germline CDR1 reads LNHDA; CDR2 reads SQIVND (reference sequence). The CDR3 here is CASSRVPGSGANVLTF. The CDR3 DNA sequence: TGTGCCAGTAGTCGGGTTCCGGGAAGCGGGGCCAACGTCCTGACTTTC.

The chain employs TRBV2 and TRBJ2-7; TRBD2 matches 7 bases. V shed 7 bases, J shed 0 bases, and the junction held 3 bases outside the gene matches. Germline values: CDR1 SNHLY, CDR2 FYNNEI. This CDR3 has 13 residues. The CDR3 bases are TGTGCCAGCACTGGCGGGGGCTCCTACGAGCAGTACTTC. Amino acids: CASTGGGSYEQYF.

The genes are TRBV5-1 and TRBJ2-5; 7 bases line up with TRBD1. This CDR3 contains 15 residues. Germline V lookup: CDR1 SGHRS, CDR2 YFSETQ. Germline trimming cut 6 bases from V and 0 bases from J; bases unmatched to any gene: 8. In nucleotides, the CDR3 is TGCGCCAGCACTACGACAGGGATTGACCAAGAGACCCAGTACTTC. Its translation: CASTTTGIDQETQYF. The whole variable domain, filled in from reference TRBV5-1 and TRBJ2-5, reads KAGVTQTPRYLIKTRGQQVTLSCSPISGHRSVSWYQQTPGQGLQFLFEYFSETQRNKGNFPGRFSGRQFSNSRSEMNVSTLELGDSALYLCASTTTGIDQETQYFGPGTRLLVL.